This entry is about one T cell receptor (beta chain). The table came from immunoSEQ multiplex PCR; TCRdb's copy has only in-frame clones and leaves some out. The sample has around 43,000 clones, just over 90% seen once. The germline CDR1 and CDR2 sequences are SGHTA and FQGTGA. This CDR3 is 11 amino acids long. Trimming left V 4 bases short and J 6 bases short, with 6 bases between. This entry is derived from a study of T cell changes during pregnancy in multiple sclerosis. This chain links TRBV7-3 with TRBJ2-5; D remains ambiguous. This TCR was recovered from a female donor with multiple sclerosis, enrolled in a pregnancy study. The sequenced sample was CD8+ T cells from peripheral blood mononuclear cells, obtained after pregnancy. The CDR3 DNA reads TGTGCCAGCAGCTCCGTAAAGACCCAGTACTTC. Translation: CASSSVKTQYF.